These 5 T cell receptor beta chains were all obtained from the same sample, sequenced in a study of blood T cell repertoires in COVID-19. The data were produced by immunoSEQ multiplex PCR, yet TCRdb's version contains in-frame clones alone and is incomplete. The table shows some 240,000 clones, with more than 75% occurring only once. The material sequenced was peripheral blood. Receptors were obtained from an older woman with active or convalescent COVID-19.

CDR3 coding DNA: TGCGCCAGCAGCTTCGGGGCGTTACAGGGAAGCGAGCAGTACTTC. Translation: CASSFGALQGSEQYF. This chain uses TRBV5-1 with TRBJ2-7; a weak D match, TRBD1 (6 bases). Germline CDR1 reads SGHRS; CDR2 reads YFSETQ. The CDR3 is 15 residues long. V lost 2 bases, J lost 6 bases, and 18 bases lay in between.

The chain joins TRBV18 to TRBJ1-4; D perhaps matches TRBD1 (5 bases). Trimming cost V 6 bases and J 15 bases, with 29 bases left between them. The CDR3 is 16 amino acids. Per germline, CDR1 KGHSH and CDR2 LQKENI. CDR3 coding DNA: TGTGCCAGCTCGACGGTGGTTGCGGGACCGACCTTCCGGGTGTTTTTT. It codes for CASSTVVAGPTFRVFF. The complete variable domain, with remaining parts taken from reference TRBV18 and TRBJ1-4, reads NAGVMQNPRHLVRRRGQEARLRCSPMKGHSHVYWYRQLPEEGLKFMVYLQKENIIDESGMPKERFSAEFPKEGPSILRIQQVVRGDSAAYFCASSTVVAGPTFRVFFGSGTQLSVL.

This sequence joins TRBV10-2 and TRBJ2-3, with 9 bases identical to TRBD2. V shed 3 bases and J 0 bases; nucleotides not matched to a gene: 10. This CDR3 comprises 18 residues. Germline CDR1 WSHSY, CDR2 SAAADI. The chain's CDR3 is CASSDRRLAVPSTDTQYF. In DNA, the CDR3 is TGCGCCAGCAGTGATCGTAGACTAGCGGTTCCTAGCACAGATACGCAGTATTTT.

The table lists this clone with a few counts. The rearrangement links TRBV10-2 to TRBJ1-2, with a possible D match to TRBD1 (6 bases). Germline assignment: CDR1 WSHSY and CDR2 SAAADI. The V end was cut by 6 bases, the J end by 6 bases, with 20 bases between. CDR3 length: 15 residues. The CDR3 reads CASSITGYVTDGYTF. In DNA, the CDR3 is TGCGCCAGCAGCATCACAGGGTACGTCACCGATGGCTACACCTTC.

The V gene is TRBV4-3, the J gene TRBJ2-7; D is ambiguous. The CDR3 has 14 amino acids. Germline V gene sequence: CDR1 LGHNA, CDR2 YSLEER. Trimming removed 0 bases at V and 3 bases at J, with 9 bases between. This CDR3 reads CASSQDVPSYEQYF. Here the CDR3 DNA reads TGCGCCAGCAGCCAAGATGTTCCCAGCTACGAGCAGTACTTC.